A selection of T cell receptor beta chains follows, all from one sample in a study of T cell responses to AZD1222 COVID-19 vaccine. Using immunoSEQ multiplex PCR, the repertoire was profiled, and TCRdb retains in-frame clones only, with some absent. The sample lists over 150,000 clones, approximately 87% seen once, with about 5.5% in the top ten. The sample consisted of peripheral blood, taken on day 0 of MenACWY control vaccination. The receptor source for this set is an adult in good health. Each CDR3 is given with its conserved first and last residue. A D gene is named only where the DNA matches it firmly. The size field is filled for only some rows; it gives once, few, many or a size class.

D gene: NA; J gene: TRBJ1-1; V gene: TRBV29-1; clone size: NA; CDR3 protein: CSVGGMNTEAFF; CDR3 DNA: TGCAGCGTTGGCGGTATGAACACTGAAGCTTTCTTT
D gene: TRBD1; J gene: TRBJ1-2; V gene: TRBV30; clone size: NA; CDR3 protein: CAWDTGGHGYTF; CDR3 DNA: TGTGCCTGGGATACAGGGGGTCATGGCTACACCTTC
D gene: NA; J gene: TRBJ1-1; V gene: TRBV5-1; clone size: NA; CDR3 protein: CASSLGQPASEAFF; CDR3 DNA: TGCGCCAGCAGCTTAGGTCAGCCTGCATCTGAAGCTTTCTTT
D gene: NA; J gene: TRBJ1-1; V gene: TRBV10-1; clone size: NA; CDR3 protein: CASSERGKGLTEAFF; CDR3 DNA: TGCGCCAGCAGTGAGCGCGGGAAGGGACTCACTGAAGCTTTCTTT
D gene: TRBD2; J gene: TRBJ2-1; V gene: TRBV3-1/TRBV3-2; clone size: NA; CDR3 protein: CASQGREGNEQFF; CDR3 DNA: TGTGCCAGCCAAGGGCGGGAGGGGAATGAGCAGTTCTTC
D gene: NA; J gene: TRBJ1-1; V gene: TRBV18; clone size: NA; CDR3 protein: CASSPGQAMNTEAFF; CDR3 DNA: TGTGCCAGCTCTCCCGGGCAGGCCATGAACACTGAAGCTTTCTTT
D gene: NA; J gene: TRBJ1-2; V gene: TRBV7-2; clone size: once; CDR3 protein: CASHRGAYYGYTF; CDR3 DNA: TGTGCCAGCCACCGGGGGGCGTACTATGGCTACACCTTC
D gene: NA; J gene: TRBJ2-3; V gene: TRBV27; clone size: NA; CDR3 protein: CASSLRQLVTDTQYF; CDR3 DNA: TGTGCCAGCAGTTTAAGACAGCTTGTCACAGATACGCAGTATTTT
D gene: NA; J gene: TRBJ1-4; V gene: TRBV9; clone size: NA; CDR3 protein: CASSFRDQGNEKLFF; CDR3 DNA: TGTGCCAGCAGCTTCCGGGACCAAGGGAATGAAAAACTGTTTTTT
D gene: NA; J gene: TRBJ2-7; V gene: TRBV7-9; clone size: many; CDR3 protein: CASSSLLGGSYEQYF; CDR3 DNA: TGTGCCAGCAGCTCTCTCCTGGGGGGATCCTACGAGCAGTACTTC
D gene: NA; J gene: TRBJ1-5; V gene: TRBV7-2; clone size: NA; CDR3 protein: CASSLVQPNQPQHF; CDR3 DNA: TGTGCCAGCAGCTTAGTACAGCCTAATCAGCCCCAGCATTTT
D gene: NA; J gene: TRBJ1-2; V gene: TRBV30; clone size: once; CDR3 protein: CASPWGSSNYGYTF; CDR3 DNA: TGTGCCTCACCTTGGGGCAGCTCTAACTATGGCTACACCTTC
D gene: TRBD2; J gene: TRBJ2-2; V gene: TRBV6-5; clone size: NA; CDR3 protein: CASRTAGGTGELFF; CDR3 DNA: TGTGCCAGCAGGACGGCGGGGGGCACCGGGGAGCTGTTTTTT
D gene: NA; J gene: TRBJ1-1; V gene: TRBV3-1/TRBV3-2; clone size: NA; CDR3 protein: CASSTPTLNTEAFF; CDR3 DNA: TGTGCCAGCAGTACCCCAACCCTGAACACTGAAGCTTTCTTT
D gene: NA; J gene: TRBJ2-7; V gene: TRBV20-1; clone size: NA; CDR3 protein: CSASPGWDEQYF; CDR3 DNA: TGCAGTGCTAGTCCCGGGTGGGACGAGCAGTACTTC
D gene: TRBD2; J gene: TRBJ2-5; V gene: TRBV7-9; clone size: NA; CDR3 protein: CASSPYMLGSGSGETQYF; CDR3 DNA: TGTGCCAGCAGCCCCTATATGTTGGGTAGCGGGAGTGGCGAGACCCAGTACTTC
D gene: NA; J gene: TRBJ2-2; V gene: TRBV5-1; clone size: NA; CDR3 protein: CASNTGTNTGELFF; CDR3 DNA: TGCGCCAGCAACACGGGAACGAACACCGGGGAGCTGTTTTTT
D gene: NA; J gene: TRBJ2-1; V gene: TRBV6-5; clone size: NA; CDR3 protein: CASSPGNEQFF; CDR3 DNA: TGTGCCAGCAGTCCGGGAAATGAGCAGTTCTTC
D gene: TRBD1; J gene: TRBJ1-4; V gene: TRBV19; clone size: NA; CDR3 protein: CASSIGTGEKLFF; CDR3 DNA: TGTGCCAGTAGTATCGGGACAGGTGAAAAACTGTTTTTT
D gene: TRBD1; J gene: TRBJ2-5; V gene: TRBV6-6; clone size: NA; CDR3 protein: CASSPRTGEETQYF; CDR3 DNA: TGTGCCAGCAGCCCACGGACAGGGGAAGAGACCCAGTACTTC
D gene: NA; J gene: TRBJ1-3; V gene: TRBV10-3; clone size: NA; CDR3 protein: CARSKGVGNTIYF; CDR3 DNA: TGTGCCAGAAGCAAGGGGGTCGGAAACACCATATATTTT
D gene: TRBD2; J gene: TRBJ2-1; V gene: TRBV10-3; clone size: NA; CDR3 protein: CAISESFLAGMYNEQFF; CDR3 DNA: TGTGCCATCAGTGAGTCGTTTCTAGCGGGTATGTACAATGAGCAGTTCTTC
D gene: NA; J gene: TRBJ1-2; V gene: TRBV13; clone size: NA; CDR3 protein: CASGDRSNYGYTF; CDR3 DNA: TGTGCCAGCGGAGACAGGTCTAACTATGGCTACACCTTC
D gene: TRBD1; J gene: TRBJ2-1; V gene: TRBV19; clone size: NA; CDR3 protein: CASRSRQGNSYNEQFF; CDR3 DNA: TGTGCCAGTAGATCGCGACAGGGTAATTCCTACAATGAGCAGTTCTTC
D gene: TRBD2; J gene: TRBJ2-3; V gene: TRBV6-5; clone size: NA; CDR3 protein: CASRAGTTSTDTQYF; CDR3 DNA: TGTGCCAGCAGGGCCGGGACTACAAGCACAGATACGCAGTATTTT
D gene: NA; J gene: TRBJ1-6; V gene: TRBV5-1; clone size: NA; CDR3 protein: CASSLRQALGNYSPLHF; CDR3 DNA: TGCGCCAGCAGCTTGCGGCAGGCCCTGGGTAACTATTCACCCCTCCACTTT
D gene: NA; J gene: TRBJ2-1; V gene: TRBV4-1; clone size: NA; CDR3 protein: CASSDALQGEQFF; CDR3 DNA: TGCGCCAGCAGCGACGCTCTACAGGGAGAGCAGTTCTTC
D gene: NA; J gene: TRBJ1-1; V gene: TRBV6-2/TRBV6-3; clone size: NA; CDR3 protein: CASSREKGTVNTEAFF; CDR3 DNA: TGTGCCAGCAGTCGTGAGAAAGGGACGGTGAACACTGAAGCTTTCTTT